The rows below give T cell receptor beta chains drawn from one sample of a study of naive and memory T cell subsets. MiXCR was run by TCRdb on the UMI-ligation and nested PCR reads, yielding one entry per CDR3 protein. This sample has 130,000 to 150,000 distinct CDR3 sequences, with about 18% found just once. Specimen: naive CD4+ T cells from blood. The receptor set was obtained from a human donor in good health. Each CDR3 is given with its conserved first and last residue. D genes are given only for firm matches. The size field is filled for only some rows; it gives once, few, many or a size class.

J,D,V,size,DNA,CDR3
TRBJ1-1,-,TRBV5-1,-,TGCGCCAGCAGCCAGACAGATCTGGGGACTGAAGCTTTCTTT,CASSQTDLGTEAFF
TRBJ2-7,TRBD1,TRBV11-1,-,TGTGCCAGCAGCCGAGGACAGGGGGAAATTTACGAGCAGTACTTC,CASSRGQGEIYEQYF
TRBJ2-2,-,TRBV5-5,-,TGTGCCAGCAGCTTGGGTTCAAGCGGAGCGAACACCGGGGAGCTGTTTTTT,CASSLGSSGANTGELFF
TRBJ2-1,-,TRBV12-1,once,TGTGCCAGCAGCTTTTGGACAGGGGGCGCTTGGACTAACTACAATGAGCAGTTCTTC,CASSFWTGGAWTNYNEQFF
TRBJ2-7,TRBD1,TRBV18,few,TGTGCCAGCTCACCATCGGCAGGGGGCTCCTACGAGCAGTACTTC,CASSPSAGGSYEQYF
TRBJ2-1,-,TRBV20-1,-,TGCAGTGCCGCTCGAGTAGGGGATGAGAATGAGCAGTTCTTC,CSAARVGDENEQFF
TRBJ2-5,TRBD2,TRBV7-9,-,TGTGCCAGCAGCTTAACTACTAGCGGGAGAACCGGCGAGACCCAGTACTTC,CASSLTTSGRTGETQYF
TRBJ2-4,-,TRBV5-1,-,TGCGCCAGCAGCTCGGGGGCCGCCAAAAACATTCAGTACTTC,CASSSGAAKNIQYF
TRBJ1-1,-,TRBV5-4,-,TGTGCCAGCAGTCCCAAGGACAGATATTCAAACACTGAAGCTTTCTTT,CASSPKDRYSNTEAFF
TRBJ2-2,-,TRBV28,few,TGTGCCAGCAGTTTACATGGGGCTATAATGACCGGGGAGCTGTTTTTT,CASSLHGAIMTGELFF
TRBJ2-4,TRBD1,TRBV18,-,TGTGCCAGCTCACCCGAAGGACAGGGGAATGTCATTCAGTACTTC,CASSPEGQGNVIQYF
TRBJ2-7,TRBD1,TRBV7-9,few,TGTGCCAGCAGCTTAGGGGACAGGGGAGGCGAGCAGTACTTC,CASSLGDRGGEQYF
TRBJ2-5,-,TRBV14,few,TGTGCCAGCAGCCCTAAGGGGTGGTACCAAGAGACCCAGTACTTC,CASSPKGWYQETQYF
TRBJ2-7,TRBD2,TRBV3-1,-,TGTGCCAGCAGCCAACTTTCATCCGGGACTAGCGGTCTCGAGCAGTACTTC,CASSQLSSGTSGLEQYF
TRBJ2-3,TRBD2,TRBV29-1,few,TGCAGCGTTGAAACCCTTCTAGCGGCCCTTAGCACAGATACGCAGTATTTT,CSVETLLAALSTDTQYF
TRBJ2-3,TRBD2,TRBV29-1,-,TGCAGCGTTACTAGCGGGAGTCTCACAGATACGCAGTATTTT,CSVTSGSLTDTQYF